The clone carrying this TCR beta chain was picked up many times. Each CDR3 protein gets one entry after TCRdb re-called the 5' RACE reads with MiXCR. The sample consists of 70,000 to 85,000 distinct CDR3 sequences, under 15% of them appearing once. This entry is derived from a study of early T cells in non-severe SARS-CoV-2 infection. Trimming stripped 5 bases from V and 0 bases from J, with 16 bases between. The germline gives CDR1 SGHTA, CDR2 FQGNSA. This CDR3 contains 16 residues. Sequenced input: whole blood. This receptor was identified in an adult who was a healthcare worker with PCR-confirmed SARS-CoV-2 infection or an uninfected control (not recorded which). J is TRBJ1-1 and V is TRBV7-2; D remains unclear. CDR3 sequence reads: CASSPRSVSLNTEAFF. In nucleotides, the CDR3 is TGTGCCAGCAGCCCCAGGTCGGTCAGCCTGAACACTGAAGCTTTCTTT.